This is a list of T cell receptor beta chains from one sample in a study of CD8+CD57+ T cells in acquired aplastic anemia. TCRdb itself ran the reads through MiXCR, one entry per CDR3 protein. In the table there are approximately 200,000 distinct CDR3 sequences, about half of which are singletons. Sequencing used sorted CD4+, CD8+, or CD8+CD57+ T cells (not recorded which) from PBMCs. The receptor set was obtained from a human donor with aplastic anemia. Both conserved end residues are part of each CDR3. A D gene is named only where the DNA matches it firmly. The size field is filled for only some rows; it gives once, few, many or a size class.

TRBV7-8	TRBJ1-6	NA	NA	TGTGCCAGCAGCGCCACAATGGGATCACCCCTCCACTTT	CASSATMGSPLHF
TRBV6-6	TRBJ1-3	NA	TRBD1	TGTGCCAGCAGCGTGACAGGGGCTGGGATGGAGACTGGAAACACCATATATTTT	CASSVTGAGMETGNTIYF
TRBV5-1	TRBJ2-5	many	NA	TGCGCCAGCAGCGCCGGGACGGCGGGCCAAGAGACCCAGTACTTC	CASSAGTAGQETQYF
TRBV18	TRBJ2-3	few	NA	TGTGCCAGCTCACCACCGGGGACGGATAGCACAGATACGCAGTATTTT	CASSPPGTDSTDTQYF
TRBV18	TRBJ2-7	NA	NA	TGTGCCAGCTCTTCTTTTTCAGGGGACGAGCAGTACTTC	CASSSFSGDEQYF
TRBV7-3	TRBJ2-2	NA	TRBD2	TGTGCCAGCAGCTTCGGGACTAGCGGGGGTGGGGAGCTGTTTTTT	CASSFGTSGGGELFF
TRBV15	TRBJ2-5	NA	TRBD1	TGTGCCACCAGCAGTACAGGGGCCGCGGAGACCCAGTACTTC	CATSSTGAAETQYF
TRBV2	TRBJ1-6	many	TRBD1	TGTGCCAGCAGTCCTACCGTGGACAGGGGGGTCACCCTCCACTTT	CASSPTVDRGVTLHF
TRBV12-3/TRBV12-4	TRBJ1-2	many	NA	TGTGCCAGCAAGCCGGGGGGCGCTAGCTATGGCTACACCTTC	CASKPGGASYGYTF
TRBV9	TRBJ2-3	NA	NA	TGTGCCAGCAGGGGGGCTGGGGCGGGAGAATCAGATACGCAGTATTTT	CASRGAGAGESDTQYF
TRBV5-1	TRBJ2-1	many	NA	TGCGCCAGCAGGGGGGACGGAGGGAACGGCTACAATGAGCAGTTCTTC	CASRGDGGNGYNEQFF
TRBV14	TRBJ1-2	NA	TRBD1	TGTGCCAGCAGTGACAGGGTTACCGGGGAAGGCTACACCTTC	CASSDRVTGEGYTF
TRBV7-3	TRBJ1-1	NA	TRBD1	TGTGCCAGCCCCGGGACAGGGATGAACACTGAAGCTTTCTTT	CASPGTGMNTEAFF
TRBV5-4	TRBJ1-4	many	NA	TGTGCCAGCAGCGGGGGACTTTTGTCTAATGAAAAACTGTTTTTT	CASSGGLLSNEKLFF
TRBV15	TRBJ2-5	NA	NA	TGTGCCACCAGCAGAGATCTCTCCGGGGAGACCCAGTACTTC	CATSRDLSGETQYF
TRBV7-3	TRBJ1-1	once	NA	TGTGCCAGCAGCAAAGGCCCCGGGGGCACTGAAGCTTTCTTT	CASSKGPGGTEAFF
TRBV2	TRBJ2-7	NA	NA	TGTGCCAGCAGCACCCCCTACAAACCCTGCGAGCAGTACTTC	CASSTPYKPCEQYF
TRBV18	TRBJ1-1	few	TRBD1	TGTGCCAGCTCACCAAAGGACAGGGGCATGAACACTGAAGCTTTCTTT	CASSPKDRGMNTEAFF
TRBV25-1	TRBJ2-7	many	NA	TGTGCCAGCAGTGAATTAGGTGGGGACCCAGGATCCTACGAGCAGTACTTC	CASSELGGDPGSYEQYF
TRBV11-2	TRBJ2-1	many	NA	TGTGCCAGCAGCTTAGGACTTGGTGAGCAGTTCTTC	CASSLGLGEQFF
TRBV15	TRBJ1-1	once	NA	TGTGCCACCAGTCGCCCGGGCGAGAACACTGAAGCTTTCTTT	CATSRPGENTEAFF
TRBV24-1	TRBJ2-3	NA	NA	TGTGCCACCAGTGATTTAGGGCAGGGAGGTTCAGATACGCAGTATTTT	CATSDLGQGGSDTQYF
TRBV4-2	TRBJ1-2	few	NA	TGTGCCAGCAGCCAAGCGGACGGGAACTATGGCTACACCTTC	CASSQADGNYGYTF
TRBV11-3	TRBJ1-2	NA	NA	TGTGCCAGCAGTCCCGAGGGGCGGGAGGAGGTCTACACCTTC	CASSPEGREEVYTF
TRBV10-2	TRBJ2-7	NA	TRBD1	TGCGCCAGCAGTACATCCGACAGGGACATCACGTACGAGCAGTACTTC	CASSTSDRDITYEQYF
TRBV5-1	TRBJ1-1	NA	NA	TGCGCCAGCAGCTTGCTGGCGGACATTGAAGCTTTCTTT	CASSLLADIEAFF
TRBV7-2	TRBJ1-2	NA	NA	TGTGCCAGCAGCGTACCCGGGACGGACTATGGCTACACCTTC	CASSVPGTDYGYTF
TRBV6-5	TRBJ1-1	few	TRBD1	TGTGCCAGCAGTTTTGGGACAGGGGGCTTAGCTTTCTTT	CASSFGTGGLAFF
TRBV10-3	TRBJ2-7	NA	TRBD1	TGTGCCATCAGTGATCCGACAGGGAGCAGACCCTACGAGCAGTACTTC	CAISDPTGSRPYEQYF
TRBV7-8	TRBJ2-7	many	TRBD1	TGTGCCAGCAGCTTACCCAGACAGGGGGGACTTTACTTC	CASSLPRQGGLYF
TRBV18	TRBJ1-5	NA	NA	TGTGCCAGCTCAACAGGTTACAATCAGCCCCAGCATTTT	CASSTGYNQPQHF
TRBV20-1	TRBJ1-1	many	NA	TGCAGTGCTAGGCTGCGGGGGCGCAATTACACTGAAGCTTTCTTT	CSARLRGRNYTEAFF
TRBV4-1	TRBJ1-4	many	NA	TGCGCCAGCAGCCAAGGCAGCTCTAATGAAAAACTGTTTTTT	CASSQGSSNEKLFF
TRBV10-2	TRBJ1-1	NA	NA	TGCGCCAGCAGTGAGCAACAGCTCATCGCGGGGACTGAAGCTTTCTTT	CASSEQQLIAGTEAFF
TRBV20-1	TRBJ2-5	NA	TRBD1	TGCAGTGCAAGAGGGACAGGGAGTCCAGAGACCCAGTACTTC	CSARGTGSPETQYF
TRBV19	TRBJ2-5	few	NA	TGTGCCAGTAGTGGGGCAGGGGGGGAGACCCAGTACTTC	CASSGAGGETQYF
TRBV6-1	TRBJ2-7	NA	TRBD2	TGTGCCAGCAGTGAGGATTTAGCGGGAGGCTACGAGCAGTACTTC	CASSEDLAGGYEQYF
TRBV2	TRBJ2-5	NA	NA	TGTGCCAGCAGTGTTTGGCAAGAGACCCAGTACTTC	CASSVWQETQYF
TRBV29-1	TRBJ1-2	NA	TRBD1	TGCAGCGTGGACAGGATTTCTTTCGATGGCTACACCTTC	CSVDRISFDGYTF
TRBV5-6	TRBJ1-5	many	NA	TGTGCCAGCAGCTTGAGAAGCACCCGCAATCAGCCCCAGCATTTT	CASSLRSTRNQPQHF
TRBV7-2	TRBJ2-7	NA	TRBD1	TGTGCCAGCAATAAGGGACAGGGGCCCTACGAGCAGTACTTC	CASNKGQGPYEQYF
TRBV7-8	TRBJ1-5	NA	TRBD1	TGTGCCAGCAGCCCGGACAGGGGGGTACAGCCCCAGCATTTT	CASSPDRGVQPQHF